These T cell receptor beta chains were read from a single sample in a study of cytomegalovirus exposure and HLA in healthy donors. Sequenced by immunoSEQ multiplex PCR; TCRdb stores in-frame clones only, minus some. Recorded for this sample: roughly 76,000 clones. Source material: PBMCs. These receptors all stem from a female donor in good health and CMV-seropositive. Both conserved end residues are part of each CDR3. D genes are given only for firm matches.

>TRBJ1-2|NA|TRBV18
TGTGCCAGCTCACCACCGGGCGACCCCTATGGCTACACCTTC
CASSPPGDPYGYTF
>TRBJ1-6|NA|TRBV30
TGTGCCTGGAGTGTACTGCAGGGGTATTCACCCCTCCACTTT
CAWSVLQGYSPLHF
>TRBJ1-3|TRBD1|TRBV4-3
TGCGCCAGCAGCCAACGGACAGGGTCTGGAAACACCATATATTTT
CASSQRTGSGNTIYF
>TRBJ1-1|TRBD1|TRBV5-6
TGTGCCAGCAGCCTAAAGACAGGGGGGGTAGTCTACACTGAAGCTTTCTTT
CASSLKTGGVVYTEAFF
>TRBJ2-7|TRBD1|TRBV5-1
TGCGCCAGCGGACCGGGACAGGGGTACGAGCAGTACTTC
CASGPGQGYEQYF
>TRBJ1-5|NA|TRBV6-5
TGTGCCAGCAAAACGGGGGGGAGCAATCAGCCCCAGCATTTT
CASKTGGSNQPQHF
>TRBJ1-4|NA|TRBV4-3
TGCGCCAGCAGCCAAGATACACAGCCAACTAATGAAAAACTGTTTTTT
CASSQDTQPTNEKLFF
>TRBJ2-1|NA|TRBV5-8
TGTGCCAGCAGCCGGGTGGCCTCCCGAGAGTTCTTC
CASSRVASREFF
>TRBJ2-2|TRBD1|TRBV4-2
TGTGCCAGCAGCCCAGGGACAGGGGACACCGGGGAGCTGTTTTTT
CASSPGTGDTGELFF
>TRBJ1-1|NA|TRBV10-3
TGTGCCATCAGCATGGCAGGGAACACTGAAGCTTTCTTT
CAISMAGNTEAFF
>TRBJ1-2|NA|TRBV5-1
TGCGCCAGCAGCTTCCCGGGGGAGGGATTCTATGGCTACACCTTC
CASSFPGEGFYGYTF
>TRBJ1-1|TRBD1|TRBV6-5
TGTGCCAGCAGTTCCGACAGGGTGGTCACTGAAGCTTTCTTT
CASSSDRVVTEAFF
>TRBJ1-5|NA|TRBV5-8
TGTGCCAGCACTTGGGCGGGGCATCAGCCCCAGCATTTT
CASTWAGHQPQHF
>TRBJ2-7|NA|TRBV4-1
TGCGCCAGCAGCCCTCGGGACAAGGGCTTGGACGAGCAGTACTTC
CASSPRDKGLDEQYF
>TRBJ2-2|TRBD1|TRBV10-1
TGCGCCACCTCCCACAGGGGGCCGGGCACCGGGGAGCTGTTTTTT
CATSHRGPGTGELFF
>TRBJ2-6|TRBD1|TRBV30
TGTGCCTGGAGTCGGCAGGGACAGCTAACTTCTGGGGCCAACGTCCTGACTTTC
CAWSRQGQLTSGANVLTF
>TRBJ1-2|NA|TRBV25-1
TGTGCCAGCAGTCCTGGCAGGGTAGATGGCTACACCTTC
CASSPGRVDGYTF
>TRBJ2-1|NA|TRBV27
TGTGCCAGCAGTTTACGGTCCCCTTACTCCGACAATGAGCAGTTCTTC
CASSLRSPYSDNEQFF
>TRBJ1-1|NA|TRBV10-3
TGTGCCATCAGTGCGTCCGGGGGGAACACTGAAGCTTTCTTT
CAISASGGNTEAFF
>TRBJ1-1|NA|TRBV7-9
TGTGCCAGCAGCTTACGCGGGGGGGGCACTGAAGCTTTCTTT
CASSLRGGGTEAFF
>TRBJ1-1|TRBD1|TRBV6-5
TGTGCCAGCAGCCCCTCTACAGGGGCGAACACTGAAGCTTTCTTT
CASSPSTGANTEAFF
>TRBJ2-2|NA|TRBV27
TGTGCCAGCAGTTTTCAGAACACCGGGGAGCTGTTTTTT
CASSFQNTGELFF
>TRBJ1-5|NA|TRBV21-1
TGTGCCAGCAGCACGACAGCGGGGGCTAGCAATCAGCCCCAGCATTTT
CASSTTAGASNQPQHF
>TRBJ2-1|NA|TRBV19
TGTGCCAGTACAGGTCCGGGGGAGCGCTCCTACAATGAGCAGTTCTTC
CASTGPGERSYNEQFF
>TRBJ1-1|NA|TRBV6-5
TGTGCCAGCAGTTACTCTCAGGCTACTGAAGCTTTCTTT
CASSYSQATEAFF
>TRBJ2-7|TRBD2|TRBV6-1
TGTGCCAGCAGTGAAGGTGGCGGGGGGACCTACGAGCAGTACTTC
CASSEGGGGTYEQYF
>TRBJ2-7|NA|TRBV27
TGTGCCAGCAGATACAACTACGAGCAGTACTTC
CASRYNYEQYF
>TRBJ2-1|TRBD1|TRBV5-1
TGCGCCAGCGGCCGGGACAGGGAGGACAATGAGCAGTTCTTC
CASGRDREDNEQFF
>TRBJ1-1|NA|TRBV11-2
TGTGCCAGCAGCTACAACCGAGAAGCTTTCTTT
CASSYNREAFF
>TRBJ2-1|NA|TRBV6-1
TGTGCCAGCAGTGAAGATTCAGGGGAAGGGAATGAGCAGTTCTTC
CASSEDSGEGNEQFF